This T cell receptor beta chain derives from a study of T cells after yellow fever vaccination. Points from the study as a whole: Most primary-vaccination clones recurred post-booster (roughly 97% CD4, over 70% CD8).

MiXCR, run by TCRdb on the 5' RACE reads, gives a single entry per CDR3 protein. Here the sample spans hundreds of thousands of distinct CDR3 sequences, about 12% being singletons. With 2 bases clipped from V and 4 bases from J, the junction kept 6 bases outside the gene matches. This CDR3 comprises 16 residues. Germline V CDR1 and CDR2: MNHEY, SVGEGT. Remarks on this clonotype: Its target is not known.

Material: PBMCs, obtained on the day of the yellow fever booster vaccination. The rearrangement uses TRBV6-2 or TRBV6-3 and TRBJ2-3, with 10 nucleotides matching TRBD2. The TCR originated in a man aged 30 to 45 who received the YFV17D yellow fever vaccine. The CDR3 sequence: CASSYASGSRADTQYF. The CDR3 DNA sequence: TGTGCCAGCAGTTACGCTAGCGGGAGTCGAGCAGATACGCAGTATTTT.